This is a list of T cell receptor beta chains from one sample in a study of cytomegalovirus exposure and HLA in healthy donors. Only in-frame clones appear in the TCRdb table, and some are missing; sequencing was by immunoSEQ multiplex PCR. The sample lists some 130,000 clones, 84% occurring once. Specimen: PBMCs. The source of these receptors is a man between 50 and 59 years old in good health and CMV-seronegative. The CDR3 runs from the conserved cysteine through the conserved F or W. A D gene is named only where the DNA matches it firmly. The listing skips clone size in some rows; elsewhere it reads once, few, many or a size class.

len	v_gene	j_gene	abundance	d_gene	CDR3aa	CDR3nt
13	TRBV7-3	TRBJ1-1	-	-	CASSPTGNTEAFF	TGTGCCAGCAGCCCGACAGGGAACACTGAAGCTTTCTTT
13	TRBV27	TRBJ2-7	once	TRBD1	CASSLGQAHEQYF	TGTGCCAGCAGTCTCGGACAGGCCCACGAGCAGTACTTC
16	TRBV5-1	TRBJ1-2	-	TRBD1	CASSPYRQGISYGYTF	TGCGCCAGCAGCCCCTACCGACAGGGGATTAGCTATGGCTACACCTTC
18	TRBV7-8	TRBJ1-1	few	TRBD1	CASSLADRGLYSNTEAFF	TGTGCCAGCAGCTTAGCCGACAGGGGCCTCTACTCGAACACTGAAGCTTTCTTT
16	TRBV6-5	TRBJ2-7	-	TRBD1	CASSYLTGQGAYEQYF	TGTGCCAGCAGTTACTTAACGGGACAGGGCGCATACGAGCAGTACTTC
16	TRBV18	TRBJ1-5	-	-	CASSPRGGGGNQPQHF	TGTGCCAGCTCACCGCGAGGGGGGGGAGGCAATCAGCCCCAGCATTTT
16	TRBV19	TRBJ1-6	few	TRBD1	CASSQTGVTYNSPLHF	TGTGCCAGTAGCCAGACAGGGGTTACTTATAATTCACCCCTCCACTTT
16	TRBV25-1	TRBJ1-6	-	-	CASSESGNRYNSPLHF	TGTGCCAGCAGTGAATCAGGGAATCGCTATAATTCACCCCTCCACTTT
16	TRBV2	TRBJ1-6	once	TRBD1	CASRNRGDSYNSPLHF	TGTGCCAGCAGGAACAGGGGGGACTCCTATAATTCACCCCTCCACTTT
14	TRBV9	TRBJ1-4	-	TRBD1	CASSEGQGVEKLFF	TGTGCCAGCAGCGAGGGACAGGGGGTAGAAAAACTGTTTTTT
14	TRBV9	TRBJ2-7	-	-	CASSEGQGVGEQYF	TGTGCCAGCAGCGAGGGACAAGGTGTCGGCGAGCAGTACTTC
14	TRBV6-6	TRBJ1-3	-	-	CASSYPHKRDTIYF	TGTGCCAGCAGTTACCCCCATAAGAGGGACACCATATATTTT
13	TRBV6-6	TRBJ2-7	-	TRBD1	CASSYLQGREQYF	TGTGCCAGCAGTTACTTACAGGGGCGCGAGCAGTACTTC
16	TRBV27	TRBJ2-3	-	TRBD1	CASSSWTGGLADTQYF	TGTGCCAGCAGTTCATGGACAGGGGGCTTGGCAGATACGCAGTATTTT
12	TRBV5-6	TRBJ1-1	-	-	CASSHFDTEAFF	TGTGCCAGCAGCCATTTTGACACTGAAGCTTTCTTT
14	TRBV29-1	TRBJ2-2	-	TRBD1	CSVLGTGEAGELFF	TGCAGCGTCCTCGGGACAGGGGAAGCCGGGGAGCTGTTTTTT
15	TRBV6-4	TRBJ1-6	-	TRBD1	CASSDQTGGQSPLHF	TGTGCCAGCAGTGATCAGACAGGGGGACAATCACCCCTCCACTTT